One and the same sample provided the 23 T cell receptor beta chains below, sequenced in a study of blood T cell repertoires in COVID-19. The data were produced by immunoSEQ multiplex PCR, yet TCRdb's version contains in-frame clones alone and is incomplete. Of under 200,000 clones listed, around 86% were seen once; the top ten hold 0.99%. The specimen sequenced was peripheral blood. These receptors were obtained from a young man with acute or convalescent COVID-19.

V gene TRBV10-2 combines with J gene TRBJ2-7; 10 nucleotides align to TRBD2. The CDR3 has 13 residues. Germline-derived CDR1 and CDR2 are WSHSY and SAAADI. V was pared by 3 bases and J by 7 bases, with 3 bases of the junction left unmatched. The CDR3 DNA reads as TGCGCCAGCAGTGAAGCTAGCGGGAGAGAGCAGTACGTC. Translating it yields CASSEASGREQYV.

CDR3 coding DNA: TGCGCCAGCAGCCTTAGAGTGATACAGGGGGCAGGTGAAAAACTGTTTTTT. Translation gives CASSLRVIQGAGEKLFF. The gene calls are TRBV5-1 and TRBJ1-4; TRBD1 matches at 9 bases. The CDR3 sequence is 17 residues long. J gave up 7 bases and V 4 bases, and 14 bases lay outside the gene matches. Looked up from germline, CDR1 is SGHRS and CDR2 is YFSETQ.

This chain joins TRBV4-1 and TRBJ2-1; 8 positions agree with TRBD1. Germline-derived CDR1 and CDR2 are MGHRA and YSYEKL. V gave up 3 bases and J gave up 6 bases; unmatched junction bases: 7. This CDR3 has 15 residues. CDR3 DNA: TGCGCCAGCAGCCATAAGGGACAGGACCTCAATGAGCAGTTCTTC. It encodes CASSHKGQDLNEQFF.

The V gene is TRBV7-8, the J gene TRBJ1-3, with D possibly being TRBD1 (6 bases). CDR1 SGHVS and CDR2 FQNEAQ come from the germline V gene. The V end was cut by 5 bases, the J end by 0 bases, with 14 bases between. The CDR3 runs to 16 residues. DNA for the CDR3: TGTGCCAGCAGCGGCGGACAGTTATTCTCTGGAAACACCATATATTTT. Protein: CASSGGQLFSGNTIYF.

The chain carries TRBV6-6 and TRBJ1-5, with 7 bases lining up with TRBD1. CDR1 MNHNY and CDR2 SVGAGI come from the germline V gene (reference sequence). The CDR3 has 13 amino acids. The V segment lost 5 bases and the J segment 6 bases; nucleotides outside the gene matches: 4. CDR3 in amino acids: CASSPTGSQPQHF. The CDR3 nucleotides read TGTGCCAGCAGTCCGACAGGGAGTCAGCCCCAGCATTTT.

V and J are TRBV10-3 and TRBJ1-1; a weak D match, TRBD1 (6 bases). This CDR3 comprises 13 residues. Germline V gene data show CDR1 as ENHRY and CDR2 as SYGVKD. The V gene lost 4 bases and the J gene lost 6 bases, with 12 bases spanning the gap. The chain's CDR3 is CAISGRGGPEAFF. CDR3 DNA sequence: TGTGCCATCAGTGGAAGGGGGGGCCCTGAAGCTTTCTTT.

The chain has TRBV30 and TRBJ2-7, with a tentative D call TRBD1 (5 bases). This CDR3 comprises 13 residues. V was cut by 2 bases and J by 6 bases, with 14 bases left in between. Germline CDR1 is GTSNPN and CDR2 is SVGIG (reference sequence). CDR3 residues: CAWSRAGMGEQYF. The CDR3 bases are TGTGCCTGGAGTAGGGCAGGGATGGGCGAGCAGTACTTC.

This clone is a singleton in its sample. V and J are TRBV6-4 and TRBJ2-1, with TRBD2 identical over 13 bases. CDR3 length: 15 residues. The J segment lost 5 bases and the V segment lost 3 bases, leaving 1 base of the junction unmatched. Germline-derived CDR1 and CDR2 are MRHNA and SNTAGT. The CDR3 is CASSEGLAGHNEQFF. CDR3 nucleotides: TGTGCCAGCAGTGAGGGACTAGCGGGACACAATGAGCAGTTCTTC.

The genes are TRBV28 and TRBJ2-7; maybe TRBD1 (6 bases). This CDR3 has 15 residues. Between the trimmed V and J ends, which lost 5 bases and 2 bases, there was a span of 16 bases. Germline CDR1 MDHEN, CDR2 SYDVKM. CDR3 region: CASSPRTAPPYEQYV. CDR3 bases: TGTGCCAGCAGTCCGAGGACAGCTCCTCCCTACGAGCAGTACGTC.

V and J are TRBV18 and TRBJ2-1; the match to TRBD2 covers 10 bases. The CDR3 runs to 14 residues. Germline CDR1 and CDR2: KGHSH and LQKENI. Trimming took 6 bases from V and 10 from J; bases not matched to a gene: 9. In DNA form, the CDR3 reads TGTGCCAGCTCCATAGCGGGGGGCACTAACGAGCAGTTCTTC. It encodes CASSIAGGTNEQFF.

The sample holds a few counts of this clone. The chain has TRBV7-2 and TRBJ2-3; 8 nucleotides align to TRBD1. Losses at the gene ends were 4 bases for V and 6 bases for J; bases not matched to a gene: 9. Germline-derived CDR1 and CDR2 are SGHTA and FQGNSA. The CDR3 is 15 amino acids. The CDR3 DNA is TGTGCCAGCAGCTGGCAGGGGGCCGAATTGGATACGCAGTATTTT. This encodes CASSWQGAELDTQYF.

The rearrangement uses TRBV7-8 and TRBJ2-2, with a weak D call TRBD2 (5 bases). V was clipped by 8 bases and J by 6 bases, with 16 bases between them. CDR1 is SGHVS, CDR2 FQNEAQ, per germline. This CDR3 has 14 residues. The CDR3 bases are TGTGCCAGCCTTCCGGGAAAAGGATCCGGGGAGCTGTTTTTT. Its translation is CASLPGKGSGELFF.

The rearrangement links TRBV7-7 to TRBJ1-1, with D possibly matching TRBD1 (5 bases). The CDR3 runs to 14 residues. Germline V CDR1 and CDR2: SSHAT, FNYEAQ (reference sequence). The ends were cut back, 5 bases at V and 1 base at J, with 11 bases in the middle. CDR3 loop: CASSPVGGNTEAFF. The CDR3 coding sequence is TGTGCCAGCAGCCCAGTGGGGGGGAACACTGAAGCTTTCTTT.

This chain links TRBV5-4 with TRBJ1-3; a weak D match, TRBD1 (5 bases). V dropped 0 bases and J dropped 0 bases, with 19 bases sitting between them. Germline CDR1 is SGHNT and CDR2 is YYREEE (reference sequence). The CDR3 runs 19 residues. CDR3 residues: CASSLVSGQTENSGNTIYF. In nucleotides, the CDR3 is TGTGCCAGCAGCTTGGTATCTGGTCAGACAGAAAACTCTGGAAACACCATATATTTT.

This chain uses TRBV3-1 (or the pseudogene TRBV3-2) with TRBJ2-1, with TRBD2 as a possible D gene (6 bases). This CDR3 has 16 residues. Deletions cut 6 bases from V and 0 bases from J, with 15 bases between. Germline V gives CDR1 LGHDT, CDR2 YNNKEL (reference sequence). In DNA form, the CDR3 reads TGTGCCAGCAGGCCCGGGGGTTCAAGCTCCTACAATGAGCAGTTCTTC. The encoded protein is CASRPGGSSSYNEQFF.

CDR3 sequence reads: CASSDSLNTEAFF. DNA of the CDR3: TGTGCCAGCAGCGACAGTTTGAACACTGAAGCTTTCTTT. The chain links TRBV28 to TRBJ1-1; maybe TRBD1 (5 bases). Trimming stripped 6 bases from V and 0 bases from J, with 8 bases between. Germline lookup yields CDR1 MDHEN and CDR2 SYDVKM. The CDR3 has 13 residues.

This clone has a single count. This rearrangement joins TRBV9 to TRBJ1-5; 8 nucleotides align to TRBD1. V was pared by 2 bases and J by 1 base, with 11 bases of the junction left unmatched. CDR1 SGDLS and CDR2 YYNGEE come from the germline V gene. This CDR3 is built from 18 residues. CDR3 residues: CASSVDRRQGQSNQPQHF. The CDR3 DNA reads as TGTGCCAGCAGCGTCGACCGTCGACAGGGGCAGAGCAATCAGCCCCAGCATTTT.

The rearrangement links TRBV5-4 to TRBJ2-3; 16 nucleotides match TRBD2. Per the germline V gene, CDR1 is SGHNT and CDR2 is YYREEE (reference sequence). Trimming removed 0 bases from V and 5 bases from J; junction bases left unmatched: 9. CDR3 length: 19 residues. The CDR3: CASSLAGTSGGARVDTQYF. The CDR3, as DNA: TGTGCCAGCAGCTTGGCGGGGACTAGCGGGGGGGCTAGGGTAGATACGCAGTATTTT.

The chain is built from TRBV25-1 and TRBJ1-4; D might be TRBD1 (6 bases). The CDR3 length is 15 residues. Germline CDR1 reads MGHDK; CDR2 reads SYGVNS. V lost 2 bases to trimming and J lost 4 bases, with 11 bases between them. The DNA for the CDR3 is TGTGCCAGCAGTGAAAGGGGGGGTGGTAATGAAAAACTGTTTTTT. It codes for CASSERGGGNEKLFF.

This clone has more than one count but fewer than ten. The V call is TRBV3-1 (or the pseudogene TRBV3-2), the J call TRBJ2-5, with D possibly being TRBD2 (6 bases). The CDR3 covers 14 residues. Germline-derived CDR1 and CDR2 are LGHDT and YNNKEL (reference sequence). Trimming removed 5 bases from V and 7 bases from J, with 17 bases in between. The CDR3: CASSMRDWGRTQYF. CDR3 nucleotide sequence: TGTGCCAGCAGCATGCGGGACTGGGGTAGGACCCAGTACTTC.

The CDR3 region has the DNA TGCGCCAGCAGCTGGGGGACAGGGCCCAAAAACATTCAGTACTTC. Amino acids: CASSWGTGPKNIQYF. J is TRBJ2-4 and V is TRBV5-1; 9 nucleotides align to TRBD1. The trim removed 3 bases at V and 2 bases at J, leaving 3 bases unmatched. CDR3 length: 15 amino acids. CDR1 SGHRS and CDR2 YFSETQ come from the germline V gene.

This chain joins TRBV7-3 and TRBJ2-1; TRBD1 is a possible D gene (6 bases). The V gene's germline CDR1 is SGHTA and CDR2 FQGTGA. Trimming shortened V by 2 bases and J by 7 bases, and 15 bases separated the two germline ends. The CDR3 sequence is 15 residues long. CDR3 loop: CASSLLPGVGNEQFF. CDR3 bases: TGTGCCAGCAGCTTACTCCCAGGGGTTGGGAATGAGCAGTTCTTC. Based on the CDR3 plus reference TRBV7-3 and TRBJ2-1, the full variable domain is GAGVSQTPSNKVTEKGKYVELRCDPISGHTALYWYRQSLGQGPEFLIYFQGTGAADDSGLPNDRFFAVRPEGSVSTLKIQRTERGDSAVYLCASSLLPGVGNEQFFGPGTRLTVL.

This clone came up once. The rearrangement joins TRBV5-4 to TRBJ2-7; no firm D call. V was cut by 0 bases and J by 7 bases, with 11 bases left in between. The CDR3 length is 13 residues. CDR1 and CDR2 (germline): SGHNT, YYREEE (reference sequence). DNA for the CDR3: TGTGCCAGCAGCTTGGATGCGGTTGGTGAGCAGTACGTC. This sequence encodes CASSLDAVGEQYV.